This TCR beta chain originates from a study of OX40 agonist ivuxolimab in advanced cancers. The wider study: In this cohort, patients received ivuxolimab, an agonistic anti-OX40 (CD134) antibody.

This CDR3 comprises 13 residues. Germline V CDR1 and CDR2: SGHTA, FQGNSA. V gave up 3 bases and J gave up 2 bases, with 7 bases separating them. Of note for this clone: The antigen remains undetermined.

Study-level results: Both CD4+ and CD8+ T cell populations in blood had undergone clonal expansion by week 6 at 0.1 to 3.0 mg/kg.

Method: immunoSEQ multiplex PCR; TCRdb's copy keeps in-frame clones and lacks some. The sample consists of tens of thousands of clones, 80% of them appearing once. The rearrangement links TRBV7-2 to TRBJ1-1, with D possibly TRBD1 on 6 matching bases. The material was CD4+ or CD8+ T cells sorted from blood, obtained in a trial of the OX40 agonist ivuxolimab. The TCR comes from an adult with an advanced solid tumor such as melanoma, head and neck, liver or kidney cancer. In DNA form, the CDR3 reads TGTGCCAGCAGCTTGGGACACAACACTGAAGCTTTCTTT. Protein: CASSLGHNTEAFF.